This T cell receptor (beta chain) comes out of a study of cytomegalovirus exposure and HLA in healthy donors. The CDR3 totals 14 residues. Germline CDR1 and CDR2: SEHNR and FQNEAQ (reference sequence). V gave up 6 bases and J gave up 1 base, with 9 bases separating them. Study conclusions and caveats: The classifier, whose performance was assessed in both the original and validation cohorts, reportedly diagnosed cytomegalovirus status with high specificity and sensitivity.

The PCR employed 60 Vbeta primers together with 13 Jbeta primers. TCRdb keeps only in-frame clones here, not all; method: immunoSEQ multiplex PCR. Of fewer than 100,000 clones in the sample, around 73% were seen once. This clone has more than one count but fewer than ten. What it binds is unknown. Sequencing used PBMCs. This chain links TRBV7-9 with TRBJ2-2, with unresolved D. The source is a woman aged 40-49 years in good health and CMV-seropositive. CDR3 in DNA: TGTGCCAGCAGTCCGAGTAAGAACACCGGGGAGCTGTTTTTT. Residues: CASSPSKNTGELFF.